This is a list of T cell receptor beta chains from one sample in a study of Ad26.COV2.S vaccination and SARS-CoV-2 variants. TCRdb keeps only in-frame clones here, not all; method: immunoSEQ multiplex PCR. The data contain fewer than 500,000 clones, roughly 87% of them singletons. This specimen consisted of peripheral blood, obtained in a trial of Ad26.COV2.S vaccine versus placebo. These receptors were obtained from a person between 18 and 65 years old who received the Ad26.COV2.S COVID-19 vaccine or a placebo. Both conserved end residues are part of each CDR3. Fields, in order: clone size, J gene, V gene, D gene, CDR3 DNA, CDR3 protein. The D gene is left open where the match is weak. The listing skips clone size in some rows; elsewhere it reads once, few, many or a size class.

>once|TRBJ2-2|TRBV28|TRBD1
TGTGCCAGCAGTTTACAGGGGGACACCGGGGAGCTGTTTTTT
CASSLQGDTGELFF
>NA|TRBJ2-2|TRBV4-1|NA
TGCGCCAGCAGCCAAGTGCGGGGGCGGGCCGGGGAGCTGTTTTTT
CASSQVRGRAGELFF
>NA|TRBJ2-1|TRBV18|NA
TGTGCCAGCTCACTTTCAGCTCTTTACAATGAGCAGTTCTTC
CASSLSALYNEQFF
>NA|TRBJ2-4|TRBV7-9|TRBD2
TGTGCCAGCAGCGAGACTAGCGGGAGTAAAAACATTCAGTACTTC
CASSETSGSKNIQYF
>NA|TRBJ2-3|TRBV28|NA
TGTGCCAGCAGCTCCCGTGGGGGCCTCCCCCTCCCGACAGATACGCAGTATTTT
CASSSRGGLPLPTDTQYF
>once|TRBJ1-1|TRBV30|NA
TGTGCCTGGAGTCGCGGTCAGACTGAAGCTTTCTTT
CAWSRGQTEAFF
>once|TRBJ1-6|TRBV6-5|TRBD1
TGTGCCAGCAATCAACAGGGGCCGAATTCACCCCTCCACTTT
CASNQQGPNSPLHF
>NA|TRBJ2-3|TRBV10-3|TRBD1
TGTGCCATCAGACAGGGGGCCTTACCAGGGACGCAGTATTTT
CAIRQGALPGTQYF
>NA|TRBJ2-5|TRBV3-1/TRBV3-2|NA
TGTGCCAGCAGCCAAGAATCGGGTGGGTACGGGACCCAGTACTTC
CASSQESGGYGTQYF
>NA|TRBJ2-5|TRBV4-2|TRBD2
TGTGCCAGCAGCCAAGACGCACTAGCGGGGGAGCCCCAAGAGACCCAGTACTTC
CASSQDALAGEPQETQYF